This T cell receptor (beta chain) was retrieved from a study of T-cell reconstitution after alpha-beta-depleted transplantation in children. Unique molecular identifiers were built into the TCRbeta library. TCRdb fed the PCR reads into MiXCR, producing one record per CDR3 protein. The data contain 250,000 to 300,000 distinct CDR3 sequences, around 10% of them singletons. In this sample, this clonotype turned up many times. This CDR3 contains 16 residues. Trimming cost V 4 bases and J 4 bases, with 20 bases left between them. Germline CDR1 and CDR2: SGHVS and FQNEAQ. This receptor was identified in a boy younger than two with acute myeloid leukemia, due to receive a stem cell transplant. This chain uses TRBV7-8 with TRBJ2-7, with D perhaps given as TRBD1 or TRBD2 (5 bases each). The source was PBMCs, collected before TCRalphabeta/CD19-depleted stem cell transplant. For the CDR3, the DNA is TGTGCCAGCAGCTCGAGGACAAGGGGACGAAAGTACGAGCAGTACTTC. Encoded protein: CASSSRTRGRKYEQYF.